This T cell receptor beta chain emerged from a study of spatial heterogeneity in lung cancer. This clonotype was seen at least ten times. TCRdb itself ran the 5' RACE reads through MiXCR, one entry per CDR3 protein. The sample carries about 70,000 distinct CDR3 sequences, approximately 8.9% recorded once. The sample's time point: blood at routine non-recurrence follow-up after resection. Germline V gene data show CDR1 as MNHEY and CDR2 as SMNVEV (reference sequence). Trimming shortened V by 6 bases and J by 0 bases, and 14 bases separated the two germline ends. The CDR3 extends over 16 amino acids. Here the sequenced sample was PBMCs, taken at follow-up. The chain carries TRBV27 and TRBJ1-4, with D possibly TRBD1 on 5 matching bases. The sequence came from a female donor with early-stage non-small cell lung cancer. The CDR3 loop is CASSPRDSATNEKLFF. The CDR3 region has the DNA TGTGCCAGCAGCCCTCGGGACTCCGCAACTAATGAAAAACTGTTTTTT.